This passage covers 9 T cell receptor beta chains from one sample sequenced in a study of T cell responses to AZD1222 COVID-19 vaccine. Sequencing was performed with immunoSEQ multiplex PCR; in TCRdb, only in-frame clones are kept and a portion is missing. The data show about 85,000 clones, over 70% seen once. Sequenced material: peripheral blood, taken on day 0 of AZD1222 vaccination. The receptors shown here come from an adult in good health.

The chain has TRBV5-1 and TRBJ1-4; 7 positions match TRBD1. The germline CDR1 and CDR2 sequences are SGHRS and YFSETQ. The CDR3 has 16 amino acids. CDR3 amino acids: CAFRGGGNSTNEKLFF. CDR3 coding DNA: TGCGCGTTCCGGGGAGGGGGCAACTCAACTAATGAAAAACTGTTTTTT.

The genes are TRBV19 and TRBJ2-3; 11 bases are a match to TRBD2. From germline, CDR1 is LNHDA and CDR2 SQIVND (reference sequence). The V segment lost 5 bases and the J segment 2 bases; nucleotides outside the gene matches: 6. This CDR3 has 16 residues. In nucleotides, the CDR3 is TGTGCCAGTAGTCTCCGACTAGCGGGGAACACAGATACGCAGTATTTT. It is translated as CASSLRLAGNTDTQYF.

The rearrangement uses TRBV10-3 and TRBJ2-1; no clear D gene. Germline CDR1 is ENHRY and CDR2 is SYGVKD. There are 11 residues in the CDR3. CDR3 sequence reads: CAAKAYNEQFF. DNA for the CDR3: TGTGCTGCCAAGGCCTACAATGAGCAGTTCTTC.

The chain joins TRBV7-6 to TRBJ2-5, with D maybe TRBD2 (6 bases). The CDR3 is made up of 16 amino acids. Deletions cut 3 bases from V and 5 bases from J, with 19 bases between. CDR1 is SGHVS and CDR2 is FNYEAQ in the germline V gene. The CDR3 loop is CASSFGSLSSQETQYF. The CDR3 DNA reads as TGTGCCAGCAGCTTCGGGAGCCTCTCTTCCCAGGAGACCCAGTACTTC.

This chain uses TRBV28 with TRBJ1-1, with 8 bases matching TRBD1. Germline V gives CDR1 MDHEN, CDR2 SYDVKM. The CDR3 runs to 15 residues. Trimming removed 2 bases from V and 1 base from J; junction bases left unmatched: 3. The CDR3 DNA follows: TGTGCCAGCAGTTTAGGCAGGGGGCGGAACACTGAAGCTTTCTTT. Its protein is CASSLGRGRNTEAFF.

The V call is TRBV4-2, the J call TRBJ1-6; no definite D call. CDR3 length: 17 amino acids. Germline V CDR1 and CDR2: LGHNA, YNFKEQ. With 0 bases removed from V and 3 bases from J, the gap between germline ends came to 12 bases. The CDR3 region has the DNA TGTGCCAGCAGCCAAGATCTGGCGCAGGTCTATAATTCACCCCTCCACTTT. Residues: CASSQDLAQVYNSPLHF.

This rearrangement joins TRBV11-3 to TRBJ2-5; the match to TRBD1 covers 7 bases. Germline V gene data show CDR1 as SGHNT and CDR2 as YENEEA. Trimming at V came to 5 bases and at J to 4 bases, leaving 4 bases not matched to a gene. This CDR3 is built from 13 residues. The CDR3 bases are TGTGCCAGCAGCAAAAACAGGGGAGAGACCCAGTACTTC. This gives the protein CASSKNRGETQYF.

The count of this clone is one. The chain links TRBV11-2 to TRBJ1-2; the D gene is possibly TRBD1 (5 bases). In germline, CDR1 is SGHAT, CDR2 FQNNGV. The CDR3 covers 13 residues. V lost 3 bases and J lost 4, with 9 bases in between. This CDR3 reads CASSFSGTYGYTF. Written as DNA, the CDR3 is TGTGCCAGCAGCTTTTCTGGGACCTATGGCTACACCTTC.

This clone has only a few counts. The chain is built from TRBV7-9 and TRBJ1-1; D gene ambiguous. V lost 6 bases to trimming and J lost 0 bases, with 2 bases between them. Per the germline V gene, CDR1 is SEHNR and CDR2 is FQNEAQ (reference sequence). This CDR3 has 11 residues. CDR3 protein: CASRLNTEAFF. Written as DNA, the CDR3 is TGTGCCAGCAGGCTGAACACTGAAGCTTTCTTT.